Listed here is a single T cell receptor (beta chain). In the authors' workflow: Reference gene primer amplification yielded estimated nucleated cell counts. The protocol was immunoSEQ multiplex PCR, while the TCRdb copy is restricted to in-frame clones and leaves out a portion. V and J calls and clone size come straight from that table; D and trimming were deduced from the DNA. The table has roughly 150,000 clones, more than 70% seen once. Enrolled through a virtual design, the participants were between roughly 18 and 90 years of age and came from 24 US areas. Participants reported their clinical history, and cohort assignment relied on those reports. The data derive from a study of blood T cell repertoires in COVID-19. Trimming took 3 bases from V and 2 from J; bases not matched to a gene: 0. The CDR3 has 16 residues. CDR1 is SGHTA and CDR2 is FQGTGA in the germline V gene.

V usage is TRBV7-3 and J usage is TRBJ2-1, with 14 positions matching TRBD2. The clonotype was recovered from a man in his sixties who had recovered from COVID-19. Sequencing input: PBMCs or T cells enriched from blood (not recorded which). CDR3 sequence reads: CASSLGLAGAYNEQFF. CDR3 in DNA: TGTGCCAGCAGCTTGGGACTAGCGGGAGCCTACAATGAGCAGTTCTTC.